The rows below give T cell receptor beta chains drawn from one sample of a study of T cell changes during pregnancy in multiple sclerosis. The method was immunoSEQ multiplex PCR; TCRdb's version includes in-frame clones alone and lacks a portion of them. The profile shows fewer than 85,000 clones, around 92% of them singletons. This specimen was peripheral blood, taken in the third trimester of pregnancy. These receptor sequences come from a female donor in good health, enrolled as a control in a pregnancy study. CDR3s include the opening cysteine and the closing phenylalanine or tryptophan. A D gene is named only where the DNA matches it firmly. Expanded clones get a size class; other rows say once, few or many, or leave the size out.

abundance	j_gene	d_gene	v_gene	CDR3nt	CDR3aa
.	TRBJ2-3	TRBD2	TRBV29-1	TGCAGCGTGGGGGCTAGCGGGAGCACAGATACGCAGTATTTT	CSVGASGSTDTQYF
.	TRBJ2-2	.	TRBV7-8	TGTGCCAGCAGCTTAGACAGAAACACCGGGGAGCTGTTTTTT	CASSLDRNTGELFF
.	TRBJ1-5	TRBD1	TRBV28	TGTGCCAGCAGTTTATTCACAGGGGAATATGTTCAGCCCCAGCATTTT	CASSLFTGEYVQPQHF
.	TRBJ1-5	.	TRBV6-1	TGTGCCAGCAGTGAAGGACCCTCCGGAGGGGCCCAGCATTTT	CASSEGPSGGAQHF
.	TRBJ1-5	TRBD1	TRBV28	TGTGCCAGCAGTCGGACAGGGGGCCTTCAGCCCCAGCATTTT	CASSRTGGLQPQHF
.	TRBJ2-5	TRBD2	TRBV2	TGTGCCACCCGGGGGGAAGAGACCCAGTACTTC	CATRGEETQYF
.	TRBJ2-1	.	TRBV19	TGTGCCAGTGCATATTCTAACAGGGCGACTGAGCAGTTCTTC	CASAYSNRATEQFF
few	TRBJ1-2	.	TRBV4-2	TGTGCCAGCAGCCAAGATGGGGCCTACTATGGCTACACCTTC	CASSQDGAYYGYTF
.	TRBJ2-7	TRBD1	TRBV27	TGTGCCAGCAGTTTAGGGCAGGGGGCGGCTGAGCAGTACTTC	CASSLGQGAAEQYF
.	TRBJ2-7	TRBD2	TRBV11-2	TGTGCCAGCAGCTTGACTAGCGGGATTCGGTCGTACGAGCAGTACTTC	CASSLTSGIRSYEQYF
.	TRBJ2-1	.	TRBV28	TGTGCCAGCAGTCGCGCAGGCTACAATGAGCAGTTCTTC	CASSRAGYNEQFF
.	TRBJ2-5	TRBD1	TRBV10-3	TGTGCCATCAGTGAAGGACAGGGAGACGAGACCCAGTACTTC	CAISEGQGDETQYF
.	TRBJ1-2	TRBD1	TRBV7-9	TGTGCCAGCTCAGACAGGGGGCCTGGCTACACCTTC	CASSDRGPGYTF
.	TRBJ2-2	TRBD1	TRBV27	TGTGCCAGCAGTTTATGGACAGGGGGAAGCACCGGGGAGCTGTTTTTT	CASSLWTGGSTGELFF
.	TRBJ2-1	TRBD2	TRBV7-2	TGTGCCAGCAGCTTAGACCTAGCGGGGAGGGGGAATGAGCAGTTCTTC	CASSLDLAGRGNEQFF
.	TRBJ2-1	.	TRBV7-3	TGTGCCAGCAGCTTTCAAGCGGACGTCTACAATGAGCAGTTCTTC	CASSFQADVYNEQFF
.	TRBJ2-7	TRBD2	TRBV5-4	TGTGCCAGCAGCTTCCAGCGGGGGGACTACGAGCAGTACTTC	CASSFQRGDYEQYF
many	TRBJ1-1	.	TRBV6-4	TGTGCCAGCAGTCGCACAGCGAACACTGAAGCTTTCTTT	CASSRTANTEAFF
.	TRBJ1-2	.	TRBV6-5	TGTGCCACCGTCAGGGCCGGTGGCTACACCTTC	CATVRAGGYTF
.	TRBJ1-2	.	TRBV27	TGTGCCAGCAGTTTATCTGGACAGTACTATGGCTACACCTTC	CASSLSGQYYGYTF
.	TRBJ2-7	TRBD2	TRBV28	TGTGCCAGCAGTTTAGTGGGGGGAGGGCCCTACGAGCAGTACTTC	CASSLVGGGPYEQYF
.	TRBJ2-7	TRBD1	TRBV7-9	TGTGCCAGCAGCTGGACCGGACAGGCGGACGAGCAGTACTTC	CASSWTGQADEQYF
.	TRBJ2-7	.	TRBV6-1	TGTGCCAGCAGTGATCGTGGGGCCTGGGGCGAGCAGTACTTC	CASSDRGAWGEQYF
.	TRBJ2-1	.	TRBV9	TGTGCCAGCAGCGTAGGGCTAGCTCTCAATGAGCAGTTCTTC	CASSVGLALNEQFF
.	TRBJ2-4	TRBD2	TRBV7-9	TGTGCCAGCAGCTCTAGCGGGAGCAAAAACATTCAGTACTTC	CASSSSGSKNIQYF
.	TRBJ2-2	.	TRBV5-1	TGCGCCAGCAGCCCCTTTACAGCCGAGAACACCGGGGAGCTGTTTTTT	CASSPFTAENTGELFF
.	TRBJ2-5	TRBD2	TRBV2	TGTGCCAGCAGTGAACTAGCGGGGGTCCAAGAGACCCAGTACTTC	CASSELAGVQETQYF
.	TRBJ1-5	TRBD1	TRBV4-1	TGCGCCAGCAGCCCTTACAGGGGAGGCCAGCCCCAGCATTTT	CASSPYRGGQPQHF
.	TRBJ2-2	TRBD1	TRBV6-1	TGTGCCAGCACCCGGGACAGTGGGGAGCTGTTTTTT	CASTRDSGELFF
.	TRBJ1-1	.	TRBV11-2	TGTGCCAGCAGCTTAGCGGGGGGGGTTGAAGCTTTCTTT	CASSLAGGVEAFF
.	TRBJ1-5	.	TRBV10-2	TGCGCCAGCAGTGGGGGCTCCAATCAGCCCCAGCATTTT	CASSGGSNQPQHF
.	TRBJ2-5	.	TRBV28	TGTGCCAGCATCCACTCGGGGGTACAAGAGACCCAGTACTTC	CASIHSGVQETQYF
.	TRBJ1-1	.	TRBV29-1	TGCAGCGCCTCTGGGGGCCCGGGCACTGAAGCTTTCTTT	CSASGGPGTEAFF
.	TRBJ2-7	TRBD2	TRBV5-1	TGCGCCAGCAGCTTAGGACTAGCGGGAGTCGAGCAGTACTTC	CASSLGLAGVEQYF
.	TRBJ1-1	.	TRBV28	TGTGCCAGCCGGGGGGGATGGGAGAACACTGAAGCTTTCTTT	CASRGGWENTEAFF
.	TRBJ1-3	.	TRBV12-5	TGTGCTAGTGGTTTGGTAGCGGGGGAGGAAAACACCATATATTTT	CASGLVAGEENTIYF
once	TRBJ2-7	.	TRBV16	TGTGCCAGCAGCCAATTCTCGGCAGGAGGAGAGCAGTACTTC	CASSQFSAGGEQYF
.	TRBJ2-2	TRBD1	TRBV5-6	TGTGCCAGCAGCTTGGAATGGGGGACAGGGAACACCGGGGAGCTGTTTTTT	CASSLEWGTGNTGELFF
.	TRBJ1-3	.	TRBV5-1	TGCGCCAGCAGCTTGGCGGGTTATGGAAACACCATATATTTT	CASSLAGYGNTIYF
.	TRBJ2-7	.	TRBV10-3	TGTGCGCAACGCAGCTACGAGCAGTACTTC	CAQRSYEQYF
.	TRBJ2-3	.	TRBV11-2	TGTGCCAGCAGCTCCAGGGGCGGGGATACGCAGTATTTT	CASSSRGGDTQYF
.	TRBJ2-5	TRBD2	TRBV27	TGTGCCAGCAGTGAATATAGCGGGGGATTAGAGACCCAGTACTTC	CASSEYSGGLETQYF
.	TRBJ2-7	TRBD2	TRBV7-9	TGTGCCAGCAGCTTAGTGGCGGGAGGGCACGAGCAGTACTTC	CASSLVAGGHEQYF
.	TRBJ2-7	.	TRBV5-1	TGCGCCAGCGGAACCGTGACACGCTACGAGCAGTACTTT	CASGTVTRYEQYF
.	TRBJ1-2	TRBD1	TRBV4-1	TGCGCCAGCAGCCAAACCGTGGGACAGGGGCAATACTATGCTAACTATGGCTACACCTTC	CASSQTVGQGQYYANYGYTF
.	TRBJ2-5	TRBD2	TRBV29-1	TGCAGCGTTGAAGGTTCAGCGGGGGACCTGGAGACCCAGTACTTC	CSVEGSAGDLETQYF
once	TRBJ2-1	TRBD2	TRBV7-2	TGTGCCAGCAGCTTATTAAGCGGGAGGGCGAATGAGCAGTTCTTC	CASSLLSGRANEQFF
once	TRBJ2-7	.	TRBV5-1	TGCGCCAGCAGCTTGTCTGCGGGGCCCTACGAGCAGTACTTC	CASSLSAGPYEQYF
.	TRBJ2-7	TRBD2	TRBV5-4	TGTGCCAGCAGAAAAGCGGGAGTTCGGGACGAGCAGTACTTC	CASRKAGVRDEQYF